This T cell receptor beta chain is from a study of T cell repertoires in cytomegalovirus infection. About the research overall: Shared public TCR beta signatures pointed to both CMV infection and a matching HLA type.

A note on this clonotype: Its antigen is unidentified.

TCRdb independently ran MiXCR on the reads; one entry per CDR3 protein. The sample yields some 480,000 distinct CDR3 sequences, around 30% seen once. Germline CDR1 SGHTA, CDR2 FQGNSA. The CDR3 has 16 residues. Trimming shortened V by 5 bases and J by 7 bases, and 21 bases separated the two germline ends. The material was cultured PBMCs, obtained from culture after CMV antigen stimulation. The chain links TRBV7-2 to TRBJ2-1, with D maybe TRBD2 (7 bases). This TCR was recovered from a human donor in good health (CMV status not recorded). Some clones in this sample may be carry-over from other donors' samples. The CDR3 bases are TGTGCCAGCAGCCCTAGGGGGGGTGTACAGGGAAATGAGCAGTTCTTC. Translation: CASSPRGGVQGNEQFF.